This entry lists 2 T cell receptor beta chains sequenced from one sample in a study of cytomegalovirus exposure and HLA in healthy donors. The PCR ran on 60 Vbeta and 13 Jbeta primers. The data were produced by immunoSEQ multiplex PCR, yet TCRdb's version contains in-frame clones alone and is incomplete. The sample consists of about 150,000 clones, approximately 69% of them appearing once. The sequencing sample was made of PBMCs. Receptors were obtained from a man under 40 in good health and CMV-seronegative.

J is TRBJ2-2 and V is TRBV7-9; weak D call: TRBD2 (5 bases). Germline CDR1 and CDR2: SEHNR and FQNEAQ (reference sequence). Trimming removed 4 bases from V and 4 bases from J, with 7 bases in between. The CDR3 runs 13 residues. The CDR3 DNA reads TGTGCCAGCAGCTCAGGACTCACCGGGGAGCTGTTTTTT. This translates into CASSSGLTGELFF.

This clone occurred once. The chain has TRBV7-9 and TRBJ2-7, with 9 bases that match TRBD1. Germline V gene lookup returns CDR1 SEHNR and CDR2 FQNEAQ (reference sequence). The CDR3 is made up of 14 amino acids. V was clipped by 5 bases and J by 2 bases; unmatched bases: 4. Here the CDR3 reads CASSRDREPYEQYF. Here the CDR3 DNA reads TGTGCCAGCAGCCGGGACAGGGAACCCTACGAGCAGTACTTC.